Presented here are 14 T cell receptor beta chains from one specimen sequenced in a study of T cells after posttransplantation cyclophosphamide. Using immunoSEQ multiplex PCR, the repertoire was profiled, and TCRdb retains in-frame clones only, with some absent. The data list 42,000 or so clones, none observed once; roughly 4.3% falls to the top ten. Sequencing used PBMCs. The source of these receptors is a woman in her fifties or sixties in good health and a related stem cell transplant donor.

The sample holds many counts of this clone. The CDR3 loop is CASSIQDRDRSVNEQFF. CDR3 nucleotide sequence: TGTGCCAGCAGTATACAGGACCGGGACAGGTCGGTCAATGAGCAGTTCTTC. The V call is TRBV27, the J call TRBJ2-1; TRBD1 aligns across 8 bases. The CDR3 sequence is 17 residues long. After removal of 5 bases from V and 6 bases from J, the junction contained 15 bases not matched to a gene. Germline loops: CDR1 MNHEY, CDR2 SMNVEV (reference sequence).

In this sample, this clone turned up many times. The rearrangement links TRBV7-3 to TRBJ2-1, with D perhaps matching TRBD2 (7 bases). Germline-derived CDR1 and CDR2 are SGHTA and FQGTGA. This CDR3 has 15 residues. Trimming left V 5 bases short and J 6 bases short, with 17 bases between. The DNA of the CDR3 is TGTGCCAGCAGCCTAGATGGACAGCGGGGCAATGAGCAGTTCTTC. Amino acids: CASSLDGQRGNEQFF.

This clone was seen many times. The rearrangement uses TRBV7-2 and TRBJ1-4, with 7 bases matching TRBD1. V dropped 5 bases and J dropped 7; count of bases not matched to a gene: 13. The CDR3 consists of 16 residues. Per the germline V gene, CDR1 is SGHTA and CDR2 is FQGNSA. This CDR3 reads CASSLHPTGIGEKLFF. The DNA of the CDR3 is TGTGCCAGCAGCCTCCACCCGACAGGGATCGGTGAAAAACTGTTTTTT.

Many counts were recorded for this clone. The chain joins TRBV4-1 to TRBJ1-1; a possible D gene is TRBD1 (5 bases). V was trimmed by 3 bases and J by 6 bases, leaving 17 bases between them. This CDR3 comprises 15 residues. Germline lookup yields CDR1 MGHRA and CDR2 YSYEKL. Here the CDR3 reads CASSHGVRAFSEAFF. The CDR3 nucleotides are TGCGCCAGCAGCCACGGAGTCAGGGCATTCTCTGAAGCTTTCTTT.

There are many counts of this clone. The chain has TRBV15 and TRBJ1-2; no firm D call. The germline V gene encodes CDR1 LNHNV and CDR2 YYDKDF (reference sequence). V was pared by 0 bases and J by 4 bases, with 15 bases between. The CDR3 covers 16 residues. CDR3 region: CATSRDPEGWSYGYTF. Here the CDR3 DNA reads TGTGCCACCAGCAGAGATCCAGAGGGTTGGAGCTATGGCTACACCTTC.

This clone was found many times. This chain connects TRBV7-6 to TRBJ2-1; D is perhaps TRBD1 (5 bases). Germline V gene sequence: CDR1 SGHVS, CDR2 FNYEAQ. Trimming removed 1 base at V and 8 bases at J, with 15 bases between. The CDR3 loop spans 15 amino acids. The CDR3 here is CASSLEVKGYDEQFF. CDR3 bases: TGTGCCAGCAGCTTAGAGGTTAAGGGGTACGATGAGCAGTTCTTC.

This clone appeared many times. The chain couples TRBV27 to TRBJ1-1, with TRBD1 matching 7 bases. The J segment lost 5 bases and the V segment lost 3 bases, leaving 9 bases of the junction unmatched. Germline V lookup: CDR1 MNHEY, CDR2 SMNVEV (reference sequence). The CDR3 contains 15 residues. This CDR3 reads CASSFHGTDGTEAFF. The CDR3 DNA follows: TGTGCCAGCAGTTTCCACGGGACAGACGGAACTGAAGCTTTCTTT.

This clone came up many times. This chain connects TRBV10-3 to TRBJ2-7, with D perhaps TRBD2 (6 bases). The CDR3 is 13 residues long. From germline, CDR1 is ENHRY and CDR2 SYGVKD. The germline V and J ends were trimmed by 10 bases and 5 bases, with 18 bases remaining between them. CDR3 DNA: TGTGCCACCGAGGCAGGGAGGCAGGACGAGCAGTACTTC. Its translation is CATEAGRQDEQYF.

This clone was recorded many times. The chain links TRBV10-3 to TRBJ1-1; tentative D call: TRBD1 (6 bases). CDR1 and CDR2 (germline): ENHRY, SYGVKD. This CDR3 spans 15 amino acids. The V end lost 0 bases, the J end lost 2 bases, and 10 bases lay between the germline ends. The CDR3 spells CAISESQGYNTEAFF. CDR3 coding DNA: TGTGCCATCAGTGAGTCTCAGGGGTATAACACTGAAGCTTTCTTT.

This clone was seen repeatedly, ten times or more. The genes are TRBV12-5 and TRBJ1-5, with D hard to call. CDR1 is LGHNT, CDR2 FRNRAP, per germline. Trimming removed 5 bases at V and 4 bases at J, with 9 bases between. CDR3 size: 13 residues. CDR3 protein: CASGVEQNQPQHF. The CDR3 DNA sequence: TGTGCTAGTGGTGTCGAACAGAATCAGCCCCAGCATTTT.

At least ten counts were recorded for this clone. V is TRBV9 and J is TRBJ1-2; D may be TRBD1 (5 bases). Trimming removed 1 base at V and 3 bases at J, with 10 bases between. Germline V gene data show CDR1 as SGDLS and CDR2 as YYNGEE. The CDR3 extends over 14 amino acids. The CDR3 DNA follows: TGTGCCAGCAGCGTAACAGGCGGAGACTATGGCTACACCTTC. This encodes CASSVTGGDYGYTF.

This clone was detected ten times or more. The sample contains more than one DNA sequence encoding this CDR3. The chain employs TRBV27 and TRBJ2-1; 16 bases are a match to TRBD2. The CDR3 consists of 15 residues. V was clipped by 6 bases and J by 6 bases; unmatched bases: 2. Per germline, CDR1 MNHEY and CDR2 SMNVEV (reference sequence). The CDR3 loop reads CASRGLAGGPNEQFF. CDR3 bases: TGTGCCAGCAGGGGACTAGCGGGGGGGCCCAATGAGCAGTTCTTC.

This clone has a count of ten or more. CDR3 in amino acids: CASSESGQGAVDEQYF. In DNA, the CDR3 is TGCGCCAGCAGTGAGTCTGGACAGGGGGCGGTGGACGAGCAGTACTTC. The rearrangement joins TRBV10-1 to TRBJ2-7; 11 bases are shared with TRBD1. J was trimmed by 5 bases and V by 0 bases; bases with no gene match: 6. The CDR3 length is 16 residues. Germline lookup yields CDR1 WNHNN and CDR2 SYGVQD (reference sequence).

This clone was seen ten or more times. This chain links TRBV28 with TRBJ2-7; tentative D call: TRBD1 (5 bases). CDR3 length: 14 amino acids. Trimming cost V 3 bases and J 2 bases, with 11 bases left between them. Germline-derived CDR1 and CDR2 are MDHEN and SYDVKM. The CDR3 loop reads CASSLSRVTYEQYF. The DNA of the CDR3 is TGTGCCAGCAGTTTGTCCAGGGTTACCTACGAGCAGTACTTC.